A single sample gave rise to the 21 T cell receptor beta chains below, sequenced in a study of T cell changes during pregnancy in multiple sclerosis. Sequencing used immunoSEQ multiplex PCR; TCRdb keeps in-frame clones, though not all of them. The sample yields 30,000 or so clones, 75% to 90% seen once. Here the sequenced sample was CD8+ T cells from peripheral blood mononuclear cells, taken in the second trimester of pregnancy. These receptors came from a female donor with multiple sclerosis, enrolled in a pregnancy study.

The chain has TRBV7-3 and TRBJ2-5, with 9 nucleotides matching TRBD2. The CDR3 runs 15 residues. The trim removed 5 bases at V and 1 base at J, leaving 5 bases unmatched. Germline CDR1 reads SGHTA; CDR2 reads FQGTGA. CDR3 nucleotide sequence: TGTGCCAGCAGCGCGGGGGGGGGCATCCAAGAGACCCAGTACTTC. This gives the protein CASSAGGGIQETQYF.

The chain carries TRBV5-1 and TRBJ1-2; D may be TRBD1 (6 bases). CDR1 is SGHRS, CDR2 YFSETQ, per germline. This CDR3 comprises 20 residues. Trimming stripped 2 bases from V and 3 bases from J, with 29 bases between. In DNA, the CDR3 is TGCGCCAGCAGCTTTACCCGACCCGGAGGGGGGGCTGCCCGTTACTATGGCTACACCTTC. Translated: CASSFTRPGGGAARYYGYTF.

The V and J genes are TRBV6-5 and TRBJ2-7; D gene uncertain. Germline V lookup: CDR1 MNHEY, CDR2 SVGAGI. CDR3 length equals 13 residues. The V and J ends lost 5 bases and 3 bases respectively, with 11 bases between them. CDR3 nucleotides: TGTGCCAGCAGTCTAGGAAGTAGCTACGAGCAGTACTTC. This sequence encodes CASSLGSSYEQYF.

This chain joins TRBV7-9 and TRBJ2-7, with 12 nucleotides matching TRBD2. Germline CDR1 is SEHNR and CDR2 is FQNEAQ (reference sequence). The CDR3 extends over 19 amino acids. Trimming took 4 bases from V and 0 from J; bases not matched to a gene: 13. The CDR3 DNA is TGTGCCAGCAGCTCCCGGACTAGCGGGGAATATCAAACCTCCTACGAGCAGTACTTC. This sequence encodes CASSSRTSGEYQTSYEQYF. Looking up the rest from reference TRBV7-9 and TRBJ2-7 gives the full variable domain: DTGVSQNPRHKITKRGQNVTFRCDPISEHNRLYWYRQTLGQGPEFLTYFQNEAQLEKSRLLSDRFSAERPKGSFSTLEIQRTEQGDSAMYLCASSSRTSGEYQTSYEQYFGPGTRLTVT.

The V call is TRBV19, the J call TRBJ2-3; 7 bases line up with TRBD2. The CDR3 runs to 15 residues. Germline values: CDR1 LNHDA, CDR2 SQIVND (reference sequence). The J segment lost 2 bases and the V segment lost 3 bases, leaving 5 bases of the junction unmatched. The CDR3 protein is CASSISGVATDTQYF. The CDR3 DNA sequence: TGTGCCAGTAGTATCAGCGGGGTCGCCACAGATACGCAGTATTTT.

The chain is built from TRBV9 and TRBJ2-1; the D gene is possibly TRBD2 (7 bases). This CDR3 has 16 amino acids. Germline lookup yields CDR1 SGDLS and CDR2 YYNGEE. V was clipped by 4 bases and J by 8 bases, with 22 bases between them. CDR3 DNA: TGTGCCAGCAGCACACTCCTTAACGGCGGGGGCCATGAGCAGTTCTTC. This gives the protein CASSTLLNGGGHEQFF.

This clone was recorded once. The V and J genes are TRBV15 and TRBJ1-1; the match to TRBD1 covers 7 bases. Germline CDR1 is LNHNV and CDR2 is YYDKDF (reference sequence). J lost 5 bases, V lost 0 bases, and 6 bases had no gene match. CDR3 length equals 15 residues. Here the CDR3 reads CATSREGDRVTEAFF. CDR3 sequence (DNA): TGTGCCACCAGCAGAGAAGGAGACAGGGTGACTGAAGCTTTCTTT.

The chain employs TRBV25-1 and TRBJ2-5; perhaps TRBD1 as D (6 bases). The CDR3 length is 14 residues. Germline loops: CDR1 MGHDK, CDR2 SYGVNS. V was clipped by 6 bases and J by 5 bases, with 16 bases between them. DNA of the CDR3: TGTGCCAGCAGATCGACCAGGGGACACGAGACCCAGTACTTC. It yields the protein CASRSTRGHETQYF.

The chain couples TRBV25-1 to TRBJ2-3; 9 bases map to TRBD2. This CDR3 has 17 amino acids. The V and J ends lost 3 bases and 2 bases, in that order; junction bases with no gene match: 9. Per the germline V gene, CDR1 is MGHDK and CDR2 is SYGVNS. In DNA form, the CDR3 reads TGTGCCAGCAGTGACCCGACTAGCGGAAAATTCACAGATACGCAGTATTTT. The encoded protein is CASSDPTSGKFTDTQYF.

The chain carries TRBV28 and TRBJ1-5; D not resolved. The V and J ends lost 1 base and 1 base respectively, with 8 bases between them. This CDR3 has 15 amino acids. CDR1 and CDR2 from the germline V gene are MDHEN and SYDVKM. CDR3 coding DNA: TGTGCCAGCAGTTTATATACGGGAAGCAATCAGCCCCAGCATTTT. Protein: CASSLYTGSNQPQHF.

The chain recombines TRBV7-9 with TRBJ2-5; 9 nucleotides agree with TRBD1. Germline-derived CDR1 and CDR2 are SEHNR and FQNEAQ (reference sequence). This CDR3 has 16 residues. V was clipped by 5 bases and J by 5 bases; unmatched bases: 12. The DNA of the CDR3 is TGTGCCAGCAGCAACATGGAGGACAGGGGAAGGGAGACCCAGTACTTC. Translation: CASSNMEDRGRETQYF.

The V and J genes are TRBV7-9 and TRBJ1-2; D is undetermined. Germline CDR1 reads SEHNR; CDR2 reads FQNEAQ (reference sequence). CDR3 length: 12 amino acids. Trimming took 2 bases from V and 8 from J, leaving 9 bases between them. CDR3 in amino acids: CASSLSGAGYTF. CDR3 nucleotides: TGTGCCAGCAGCTTATCGGGAGCCGGCTACACCTTC. Using reference TRBV7-9 and TRBJ1-2 for the parts outside the CDR3, the full variable domain is DTGVSQNPRHKITKRGQNVTFRCDPISEHNRLYWYRQTLGQGPEFLTYFQNEAQLEKSRLLSDRFSAERPKGSFSTLEIQRTEQGDSAMYLCASSLSGAGYTFGSGTRLTVV.

V gene TRBV6-1 combines with J gene TRBJ1-4; D not resolved. Germline lookup yields CDR1 MNHNS and CDR2 SASEGT. V lost 1 base and J 4 bases, leaving 7 bases between the germline ends. The CDR3 sequence is 14 residues long. As DNA, the CDR3 is TGTGCCAGCAGTGAAGAGCGAGTTAATGAAAAACTGTTTTTT. Residues: CASSEERVNEKLFF.

V usage is TRBV10-2 and J usage is TRBJ2-1; 11 nucleotides agree with TRBD2. V lost 6 bases to trimming and J lost 4 bases; unmatched junction nucleotides: 8. Germline CDR1 and CDR2: WSHSY and SAAADI. This CDR3 has 16 amino acids. CDR3 nucleotides: TGCGCCAGCAGAAGCGCGGGACTAGCGGCGTACAATGAGCAGTTCTTC. Its protein product is CASRSAGLAAYNEQFF.

CDR3 loop: CAISESWQGDQETQYF. For the CDR3, the DNA is TGTGCCATCAGTGAGTCGTGGCAGGGTGACCAAGAGACCCAGTACTTC. The genes are TRBV10-3 and TRBJ2-5, with D maybe TRBD1 (5 bases). Trimming stripped 0 bases from V and 0 bases from J, with 11 bases between. Per germline, CDR1 ENHRY and CDR2 SYGVKD. The CDR3 totals 16 residues.

The chain recombines TRBV7-3 with TRBJ1-4, with D perhaps matching TRBD1 (5 bases). Trimming pared 2 bases from V and 0 bases from J, leaving 19 bases between. Germline CDR1 is SGHTA and CDR2 is FQGTGA. The CDR3 is made up of 19 amino acids. The chain's CDR3 is CASSLDRAGCAPTNEKLFF. The CDR3 DNA sequence: TGTGCCAGCAGCTTAGATCGGGCAGGGTGTGCCCCAACTAATGAAAAACTGTTTTTT.

This clone was seen a handful of times. The V call is TRBV25-1, the J call TRBJ1-1; no firm D call. The CDR3 extends over 11 amino acids. Germline values: CDR1 MGHDK, CDR2 SYGVNS. The V and J ends lost 6 bases and 7 bases respectively, with 9 bases between them. The CDR3 sequence is CASRWGGEAFF. CDR3 DNA sequence: TGTGCCAGCAGATGGGGAGGTGAAGCTTTCTTT.

The chain uses TRBV29-1 and TRBJ2-3, with D possibly TRBD2 on 6 matching bases. The CDR3 sequence is 13 residues long. Germline V lookup: CDR1 SQVTM, CDR2 ANQGSEA. Between the trimmed V and J ends, which lost 5 bases and 13 bases, there was a span of 22 bases. CDR3 sequence reads: CSVIIAWGDSKYF. CDR3 bases: TGCAGCGTTATCATCGCGTGGGGGGACTCCAAGTATTTT.

The chain links TRBV15 to TRBJ2-7, with D unresolved. This CDR3 has 13 residues. V dropped 1 base and J dropped 3 bases, with 7 bases sitting between them. Germline CDR1 LNHNV, CDR2 YYDKDF (reference sequence). The CDR3 spells CATSRGAYYEQYF. The CDR3 coding sequence is TGTGCCACCAGCAGAGGGGCTTACTACGAGCAGTACTTC. The entire variable domain, with the rest obtained from reference TRBV15 and TRBJ2-7, is as follows: DAMVIQNPRYQVTQFGKPVTLSCSQTLNHNVMYWYQQKSSQAPKLLFHYYDKDFNNEADTPDNFQSRRPNTSFCFLDIRSPGLGDTAMYLCATSRGAYYEQYFGPGTRLTVT.

This rearrangement joins TRBV27 to TRBJ2-3; D may be TRBD2 (6 bases). In germline, CDR1 is MNHEY, CDR2 SMNVEV (reference sequence). The CDR3 runs 15 residues. V was pared by 4 bases and J by 0 bases, with 11 bases between. The CDR3 protein is CASSWFAGSTDTQYF. The CDR3 DNA reads as TGTGCCAGCAGTTGGTTCGCGGGGAGCACAGATACGCAGTATTTT.

CDR3 residues: CASSPPPGQLNTEAFF. CDR3 DNA: TGTGCCAGCAGCCCGCCGCCGGGACAGCTGAACACTGAAGCTTTCTTT. The genes are TRBV7-9 and TRBJ1-1; 7 bases match TRBD1. The CDR3 sequence is 16 residues long. From germline, CDR1 is SEHNR and CDR2 FQNEAQ (reference sequence). J gave up 0 bases and V 5 bases, and 9 bases lay outside the gene matches.